These 30 T cell receptor beta chains were sequenced from one sample in a study of blood T cell repertoires in COVID-19. TCRdb's table, derived via immunoSEQ multiplex PCR, lists solely in-frame clones and lacks some. The profile shows fewer than 250,000 clones, under 90% of them singletons. The sequencing input was PBMCs or T cells enriched from blood (not recorded which). These receptors were taken from a woman between 50 and 59 years old with acute COVID-19.

This chain links TRBV18 with TRBJ1-2, with D possibly TRBD1 on 5 matching bases. The germline V gene has CDR1 KGHSH and CDR2 LQKENI. Trimming removed 2 bases from V and 4 bases from J, with 14 bases in between. This CDR3 is built from 15 residues. CDR3 region: CASSPSDSSTYGYTF. CDR3 in DNA: TGTGCCAGCTCACCATCCGACAGTTCCACCTATGGCTACACCTTC.

The chain combines TRBV6-5 with TRBJ2-5; 8 bases fit TRBD1. Germline V gene sequence: CDR1 MNHEY, CDR2 SVGAGI. V was pared by 6 bases and J by 5 bases, with 5 bases of the junction left unmatched. The CDR3 has 13 amino acids. This CDR3 reads CASRINRGETQYF. The DNA for the CDR3 is TGTGCCAGCAGGATAAACAGGGGGGAGACCCAGTACTTC.

V is TRBV7-9 and J is TRBJ2-7, with D perhaps TRBD1 (6 bases). The germline V and J ends were trimmed by 5 bases and 1 base, with 18 bases remaining between them. Germline CDR1 SEHNR, CDR2 FQNEAQ (reference sequence). The CDR3 totals 16 residues. The CDR3 region is CASSPHRVGQSYEQYF. Here the CDR3 DNA reads TGTGCCAGCAGCCCGCACCGGGTAGGACAGTCCTACGAGCAGTACTTC.

This clone came up a few times. The chain recombines TRBV7-2 with TRBJ2-7, with a tentative D call TRBD2 (7 bases). Trimming took 1 base from V and 7 from J, leaving 17 bases between them. Germline CDR1 and CDR2: SGHTA and FQGNSA. This CDR3 is built from 15 residues. The CDR3 DNA reads TGTGCCAGCAGCTTAGGCGGGGGCTACGCGGGGGAGCAGTACTTC. Translation: CASSLGGGYAGEQYF. Full variable domain (missing parts from reference TRBV7-2 and TRBJ2-7): GAGVSQSPSNKVTEKGKDVELRCDPISGHTALYWYRQSLGQGLEFLIYFQGNSAPDKSGLPSDRFSAERTGGSVSTLTIQRTQQEDSAVYLCASSLGGGYAGEQYFGPGTRLTVT.

This clone has a handful of counts. The V gene is TRBV15, the J gene TRBJ1-1; no firm D call. Germline CDR1 is LNHNV and CDR2 is YYDKDF (reference sequence). The CDR3 has 16 residues. Deletions cut 0 bases from V and 4 bases from J, with 15 bases between. CDR3 residues: CATSRDIEAPVTEAFF. In DNA, the CDR3 is TGTGCCACCAGCAGAGACATCGAGGCCCCGGTCACTGAAGCTTTCTTT.

J is TRBJ2-7 and V is TRBV3-1 (or the pseudogene TRBV3-2), with D perhaps matching TRBD2 (5 bases). The CDR3 is made up of 12 amino acids. Germline V lookup: CDR1 LGHDT, CDR2 YNNKEL (reference sequence). V was trimmed by 4 bases and J by 2 bases, leaving 6 bases between them. The CDR3 DNA follows: TGTGCCAGCAGCCGGGAGACCTACGAGCAGTACTTC. Translated, it gives CASSRETYEQYF.

The V and J genes are TRBV7-2 and TRBJ2-1; D uncertain. CDR1 SGHTA and CDR2 FQGNSA come from the germline V gene. This CDR3 is 16 amino acids long. Trimming took off 5 bases at V and 0 bases at J, with 14 bases between the two ends. The chain's CDR3 is CASSPSRLSSYNEQFF. The CDR3 nucleotides are TGTGCCAGCAGCCCCTCGCGGCTTAGCTCCTACAATGAGCAGTTCTTC.

This chain connects TRBV25-1 to TRBJ2-1; 9 nucleotides line up with TRBD1. Germline loops: CDR1 MGHDK, CDR2 SYGVNS. V gave up 8 bases and J gave up 1 base; unmatched junction bases: 3. The CDR3 is 14 residues long. The CDR3 loop is CASLGQGSYNEQFF. DNA of the CDR3: TGTGCCAGCTTGGGACAGGGTTCCTACAATGAGCAGTTCTTC.

This clone was recorded only once. This chain connects TRBV4-2 to TRBJ2-3, with 7 positions matching TRBD2. The germline CDR1 and CDR2 sequences are LGHNA and YNFKEQ. The CDR3 has 18 residues. With V trimmed by 1 base and J by 3 bases, 13 bases remained unmatched. In DNA, the CDR3 is TGTGCCAGCAGCCAAGGACTAGCCTTGAGCCCGCCGACAGATACGCAGTATTTT. Encoded protein: CASSQGLALSPPTDTQYF.

V gene TRBV18 combines with J gene TRBJ1-4; D is unclear. CDR1 is KGHSH, CDR2 LQKENI, per germline. This CDR3 is 14 amino acids long. V dropped 2 bases and J dropped 4 bases, with 8 bases sitting between them. CDR3 coding DNA: TGTGCCAGCTCACCAGATCAGTATAATGAAAAACTGTTTTTT. As protein: CASSPDQYNEKLFF.

The chain carries TRBV5-5 and TRBJ2-1; 7 nucleotides line up with TRBD2. The CDR3 runs 15 residues. V lost 0 bases to trimming and J lost 2 bases; unmatched junction nucleotides: 2. CDR1 and CDR2 from the germline V gene are SGHKS and YYEKEE (reference sequence). As DNA, the CDR3 is TGTGCCAGCAGCTTGGTTCGGGGGGCCTACAATGAGCAGTTCTTC. Translation: CASSLVRGAYNEQFF. Supplemented by reference TRBV5-5 and TRBJ2-1, the full variable domain reads DAGVTQSPTHLIKTRGQQVTLRCSPISGHKSVSWYQQVLGQGPQFIFQYYEKEERGRGNFPDRFSARQFPNYSSELNVNALLLGDSALYLCASSLVRGAYNEQFFGPGTRLTVL.

J is TRBJ2-7 and V is TRBV7-9; D is uncertain. CDR3 length equals 11 residues. V was cut by 2 bases and J by 6 bases, with 5 bases left in between. Germline CDR1 is SEHNR and CDR2 is FQNEAQ (reference sequence). CDR3 amino acids: CASSLQFEQYF. The CDR3, as DNA: TGTGCCAGCAGCTTACAGTTCGAGCAGTACTTC. Full variable domain (missing parts from reference TRBV7-9 and TRBJ2-7): DTGVSQNPRHKITKRGQNVTFRCDPISEHNRLYWYRQTLGQGPEFLTYFQNEAQLEKSRLLSDRFSAERPKGSFSTLEIQRTEQGDSAMYLCASSLQFEQYFGPGTRLTVT.

The J gene is TRBJ2-1, the V gene TRBV28, with TRBD2 as a possible D gene (5 bases). This CDR3 contains 12 residues. Germline V gene data show CDR1 as MDHEN and CDR2 as SYDVKM. Trimming pared 4 bases from V and 9 bases from J, leaving 10 bases between. Here the CDR3 reads CASSYGIAEQFF. CDR3 bases: TGTGCCAGCAGTTACGGGATTGCTGAGCAGTTCTTC.

The J gene is TRBJ1-2, the V gene TRBV28; TRBD1 agrees at 9 bases. Germline lookup yields CDR1 MDHEN and CDR2 SYDVKM. The V and J ends lost 7 bases and 7 bases, in that order; junction bases with no gene match: 19. The CDR3 loop spans 17 amino acids. The DNA for the CDR3 is TGTGCCAGCAAAACACCGATCGGGACAGGGTTTCGTTTTGGCTACACCTTC. It is translated as CASKTPIGTGFRFGYTF.

CDR3 loop: CASSSRARGNEQFF. In DNA form, the CDR3 reads TGTGCCAGCAGCTCCAGGGCCAGGGGGAATGAGCAGTTCTTC. The chain couples TRBV7-2 to TRBJ2-1; the match to TRBD1 covers 7 bases. V trimming: 4 bases; J trimming: 7 bases; junction bases outside the gene matches: 7. The length of the CDR3 is 14 residues. CDR1 and CDR2 from the germline V gene are SGHTA and FQGNSA.

V and J are TRBV11-2 and TRBJ2-5; D is possibly TRBD1 (6 bases). The germline gives CDR1 SGHAT, CDR2 FQNNGV. The germline V and J ends were trimmed by 5 bases and 4 bases, with 20 bases remaining between them. This CDR3 has 16 residues. The CDR3 coding sequence is TGTGCCAGCAGCCCCCTGGGGGCAGGGGTGTTAGAGACCCAGTACTTC. Its translation is CASSPLGAGVLETQYF. Looking up the rest from reference TRBV11-2 and TRBJ2-5 gives the full variable domain: EAGVAQSPRYKIIEKRQSVAFWCNPISGHATLYWYQQILGQGPKLLIQFQNNGVVDDSQLPKDRFSAERLKGVDSTLKIQPAKLEDSAVYLCASSPLGAGVLETQYFGPGTRLLVL.

CDR3 sequence reads: CASSLMLTRLAGGRTGELFF. The CDR3, as DNA: TGTGCCAGCAGTTTAATGTTGACAAGACTAGCGGGGGGGCGGACCGGGGAGCTGTTTTTT. The chain combines TRBV27 with TRBJ2-2, with TRBD2 matching over 14 bases. Germline CDR1 MNHEY, CDR2 SMNVEV (reference sequence). V lost 2 bases, J lost 5 bases, and 13 bases stayed unmatched. The CDR3 is 20 amino acids.

The chain employs TRBV7-8 and TRBJ1-2; 8 bases agree with TRBD1. The CDR3 sequence is 15 residues long. V lost 5 bases to trimming and J lost 4 bases; unmatched junction nucleotides: 9. The germline CDR1 and CDR2 sequences are SGHVS and FQNEAQ. The CDR3 sequence is CASSSTRTGLYGYTF. DNA of the CDR3: TGTGCCAGCAGCAGCACTAGGACAGGGCTCTATGGCTACACCTTC. The whole variable domain, filled in from reference TRBV7-8 and TRBJ1-2, reads GAGVSQSPRYKVAKRGQDVALRCDPISGHVSLFWYQQALGQGPEFLTYFQNEAQLDKSGLPSDRFFAERPEGSVSTLKIQRTQQEDSAVYLCASSSTRTGLYGYTFGSGTRLTVV.

The gene calls are TRBV6-2 or TRBV6-3 and TRBJ2-5, with D hard to call. There are 13 residues in the CDR3. The germline gives CDR1 MNHEY, CDR2 SVGEGT. V was clipped by 5 bases and J by 1 base, with 8 bases between them. In DNA form, the CDR3 reads TGTGCCAGCAGTACACAGTTCCAAGAGACCCAGTACTTC. Protein product: CASSTQFQETQYF.

The genes are TRBV7-2 and TRBJ1-1; D is perhaps TRBD1 (6 bases). Germline V CDR1 and CDR2: SGHTA, FQGNSA. The V end was cut by 4 bases, the J end by 3 bases, with 15 bases between. This CDR3 contains 15 residues. The CDR3 here is CASSYTGTADTEAFF. The CDR3 nucleotides are TGTGCCAGCAGCTACACAGGGACCGCGGACACTGAAGCTTTCTTT.

This clone was observed once. This sequence joins TRBV6-1 and TRBJ1-4, with D uncertain. Trimming removed 2 bases at V and 4 bases at J, with 14 bases between. Germline CDR1 is MNHNS and CDR2 is SASEGT. The CDR3 extends over 16 amino acids. The CDR3 DNA follows: TGTGCCAGCAGTGAAATGGTTCGGCGGGGTAATGAAAAACTGTTTTTT. Translation: CASSEMVRRGNEKLFF.

The chain couples TRBV7-6 to TRBJ2-2; 8 bases are shared with TRBD1. CDR1 SGHVS and CDR2 FNYEAQ come from the germline V gene. The junction had 9 bases not matched to a gene; V was cut back by 5 bases and J by 4 bases. The CDR3 sequence is 16 residues long. This chain's CDR3 is CASSQGQGLSTGELFF. CDR3 sequence (DNA): TGTGCCAGCAGCCAAGGACAGGGACTTTCCACCGGGGAGCTGTTTTTT.

The CDR3 protein is CASRKTGMQEQYF. CDR3 coding DNA: TGTGCCAGCAGGAAAACAGGGATGCAGGAGCAGTACTTC. The chain combines TRBV6-5 with TRBJ2-7, with TRBD1 as a possible D gene (6 bases). Germline CDR1 reads MNHEY; CDR2 reads SVGAGI. V lost 6 bases to trimming and J lost 7 bases, with 16 bases between them. There are 13 residues in the CDR3.

The chain employs TRBV3-1 (or the pseudogene TRBV3-2) and TRBJ1-2; perhaps TRBD1 as D (5 bases). Trimming removed 2 bases from V and 5 bases from J, with 24 bases in between. The CDR3 loop spans 18 amino acids. CDR1 and CDR2 from the germline V gene are LGHDT and YNNKEL (reference sequence). The CDR3 loop reads CASSQNTDTPQAQYGYTF. CDR3 in DNA: TGTGCCAGCAGCCAAAACACGGACACCCCACAAGCCCAGTATGGCTACACCTTC.

This clone has just a few counts. The rearrangement links TRBV27 to TRBJ2-5; TRBD1 agrees at 10 bases. This CDR3 is 16 amino acids long. Germline CDR1 MNHEY, CDR2 SMNVEV (reference sequence). After removal of 2 bases from V and 7 bases from J, the junction contained 10 bases not matched to a gene. DNA for the CDR3: TGTGCCAGCAGTTTAGCCGGGACAGGGGCGCGGGGGACCCAGTACTTC. This codes for CASSLAGTGARGTQYF.

The CDR3 loop reads CRGQGSNGYTF. CDR3 coding DNA: TGCAGGGGACAGGGAAGTAACGGCTACACCTTC. The V and J genes are TRBV20-1 and TRBJ1-2; 9 bases match TRBD1. The CDR3 contains 11 residues. Per the germline V gene, CDR1 is DFQATT and CDR2 is SNEGSKA (reference sequence).

The chain carries TRBV10-3 and TRBJ1-3; D is possibly TRBD1 (5 bases). V was shortened by 2 bases and J by 0 bases, with 11 bases between the two germline ends. The CDR3 contains 16 residues. The V gene's germline CDR1 is ENHRY and CDR2 SYGVKD. The DNA of the CDR3 is TGTGCCATCAGTGAGGCTACAGGCTTCTCTGGAAACACCATATATTTT. Encoded protein: CAISEATGFSGNTIYF.

This clone was counted a single time. This rearrangement joins TRBV15 to TRBJ1-6; TRBD1 is a possible D gene (6 bases). V shed 0 bases and J shed 12 bases, with 27 bases lying between them. CDR1 LNHNV and CDR2 YYDKDF come from the germline V gene (reference sequence). CDR3 length: 19 amino acids. CDR3 sequence reads: CATSRDQVYRDPVVRPLHF. In DNA form, the CDR3 reads TGTGCCACCAGCAGAGATCAAGTTTACAGGGACCCCGTCGTGAGACCCCTCCACTTT.

The CDR3 nucleotides are TGTGCCAGCAGCAACAGGGACAGGGTACTTTTCAATGAGCAGTTCTTC. Its protein is CASSNRDRVLFNEQFF. The chain couples TRBV3-1 (or the pseudogene TRBV3-2) to TRBJ2-1; the match to TRBD1 covers 9 bases. The CDR3 spans 16 residues. Losses at the gene ends were 5 bases for V and 6 bases for J; bases not matched to a gene: 11. Per the germline V gene, CDR1 is LGHDT and CDR2 is YNNKEL (reference sequence).

The chain couples TRBV6-1 to TRBJ2-4; D perhaps matches TRBD1 (6 bases). This CDR3 is built from 16 residues. Trimming removed 4 bases at V and 0 bases at J, with 13 bases between. Per germline, CDR1 MNHNS and CDR2 SASEGT. As DNA, the CDR3 is TGTGCCAGCAGTGGCGGACAGACTCTAGCCAAAAACATTCAGTACTTC. The encoded protein is CASSGGQTLAKNIQYF.